A selection of T cell receptor beta chains follows, all from one sample in a study of technical replicates of blood from a handful of donors. TCRdb's table, derived via immunoSEQ multiplex PCR, lists solely in-frame clones and lacks some. The sample holds about 56,000 clones, roughly 96% seen once. Sequencing used PBMCs. The receptors stem from a human donor in good health. Some clones in this sample may be carry-over from other donors' samples. CDR3s include the opening cysteine and the closing phenylalanine or tryptophan. A D gene is named only where the DNA matches it firmly. Size values are once, few and many counts, or a class for expanded clones, and some rows have none.

CDR3 DNA: TGTGCCAGCAGTGAAGGGGGCTCCTACAATGAGCAGTTCTTC
CDR3 protein: CASSEGGSYNEQFF
D gene: .
J gene: TRBJ2-1
V gene: TRBV6-4
clone size: .

CDR3 DNA: TGTGCCAGCAGTTACTCAGCTCTGGGTCGAGGGACCCAGTACTTC
CDR3 protein: CASSYSALGRGTQYF
D gene: .
J gene: TRBJ2-5
V gene: TRBV6-5
clone size: once

CDR3 DNA: TGTGCCAGCAGCCCGGACAGGGTTAATGAAAAACTGTTTTTT
CDR3 protein: CASSPDRVNEKLFF
D gene: TRBD1
J gene: TRBJ1-4
V gene: TRBV7-2
clone size: .

CDR3 DNA: TGTGCCAGCAGCTTAGTTGTGGGACAGGGGAACTATGGCTACACCTTC
CDR3 protein: CASSLVVGQGNYGYTF
D gene: TRBD1
J gene: TRBJ1-2
V gene: TRBV7-9
clone size: .

CDR3 DNA: TGTGCCAGCAGCGCAGCGGGAGTAGTGGAGACCCAGTACTTC
CDR3 protein: CASSAAGVVETQYF
D gene: TRBD2
J gene: TRBJ2-5
V gene: TRBV11-3
clone size: .

CDR3 DNA: TGTGCCAGCAGCGTAGGGCCAGCGGGGGGCCCGGGCACCGGGGAGCTGTTTTTT
CDR3 protein: CASSVGPAGGPGTGELFF
D gene: TRBD2
J gene: TRBJ2-2
V gene: TRBV9
clone size: .

CDR3 DNA: TGTGCCAGCTCACCACCGGGACAGGACACTGAAGCTTTCTTT
CDR3 protein: CASSPPGQDTEAFF
D gene: TRBD1
J gene: TRBJ1-1
V gene: TRBV18
clone size: .

CDR3 DNA: TGTGCCAGCAGCCAAAGAGGGGGCGGAGCTTTCTTT
CDR3 protein: CASSQRGGGAFF
D gene: TRBD1
J gene: TRBJ1-1
V gene: TRBV14
clone size: .

CDR3 DNA: TGTGCCAGCAACTTAGAGACAGGGTTCTATGGCTACACCTTC
CDR3 protein: CASNLETGFYGYTF
D gene: TRBD1
J gene: TRBJ1-2
V gene: TRBV5-6
clone size: few

CDR3 DNA: TGCGCCAGCAGCCTAGACAGGGGAGAAAAACTGTTTTTT
CDR3 protein: CASSLDRGEKLFF
D gene: TRBD1
J gene: TRBJ1-4
V gene: TRBV4-1
clone size: .

CDR3 DNA: TGTGCCAGCGGCCCGACAGGGGAGTTCTACGAGCAGTACTTC
CDR3 protein: CASGPTGEFYEQYF
D gene: TRBD1
J gene: TRBJ2-7
V gene: TRBV2
clone size: .

CDR3 DNA: TGTGCCAGCAGCTTAGATACGGGTGCCTTCTCTGGGGCCAACGTCCTGACTTTC
CDR3 protein: CASSLDTGAFSGANVLTF
D gene: .
J gene: TRBJ2-6
V gene: TRBV7-2
clone size: once

CDR3 DNA: TGTGCCATCAGTGAGTCTCGGACAGGGGACGGCCAGCCCCAGCATTTT
CDR3 protein: CAISESRTGDGQPQHF
D gene: TRBD1
J gene: TRBJ1-5
V gene: TRBV10-3
clone size: .

CDR3 DNA: TGTGCCAGCAGCTCCGGGGCTAGCGGGAGTGCGTTCTTC
CDR3 protein: CASSSGASGSAFF
D gene: TRBD2
J gene: TRBJ2-1
V gene: TRBV7-2
clone size: .

CDR3 DNA: TGTGCCAGTTCGAGACAGGGGGTCACTGAAGCTTTCTTT
CDR3 protein: CASSRQGVTEAFF
D gene: TRBD1
J gene: TRBJ1-1
V gene: TRBV19
clone size: .

CDR3 DNA: TGTGCCAGCAGCTCGACGGGTTCCGCGGGAGATACGCAGTATTTT
CDR3 protein: CASSSTGSAGDTQYF
D gene: .
J gene: TRBJ2-3
V gene: TRBV5-5
clone size: .